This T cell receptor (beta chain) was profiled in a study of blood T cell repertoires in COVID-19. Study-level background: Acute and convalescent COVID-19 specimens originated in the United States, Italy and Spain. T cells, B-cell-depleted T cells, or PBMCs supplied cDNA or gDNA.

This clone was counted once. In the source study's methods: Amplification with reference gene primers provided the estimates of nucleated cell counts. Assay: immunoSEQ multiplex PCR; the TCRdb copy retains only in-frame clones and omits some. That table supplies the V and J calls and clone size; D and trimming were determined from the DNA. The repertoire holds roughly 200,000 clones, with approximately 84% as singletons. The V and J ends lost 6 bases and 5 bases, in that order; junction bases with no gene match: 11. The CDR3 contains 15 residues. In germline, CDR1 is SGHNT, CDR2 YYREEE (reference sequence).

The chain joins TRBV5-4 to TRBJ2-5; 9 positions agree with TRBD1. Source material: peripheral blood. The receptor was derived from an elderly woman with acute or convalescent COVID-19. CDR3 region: CASNPGQGRSETQYF. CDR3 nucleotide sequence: TGTGCCAGCAACCCGGGACAGGGACGGTCGGAGACCCAGTACTTC.